This T cell receptor beta chain originates from a study of shared clonotypes between healthy human individuals. Study summary: Aged between 18 and 49, the donors were two women and three men.

The authors ran the assay at deep level. The authors loaded 200 ng DNA, 25,000 to 30,000 T cell genomes, into sorted-subset replicate PCRs. Repertoires were generated with immunoSEQ multiplex PCR, while TCRdb's copy carries only in-frame clones and drops some. The sample gives about 2 million clones, about 95% of which show up once; around 0.13% is in the top ten. Overall study results and limits: Genetic and exposure-history diversity was limited by the small donor number.

On this clone: Its specificity is unknown. The sample carries other DNA sequences with the same CDR3.

V was clipped by 5 bases and J by 2 bases, with 9 bases between them. The CDR3 has 13 residues. Germline V lookup: CDR1 LNHDA, CDR2 SQIVND (reference sequence). Specimen: naive CD4+ T cells sorted from blood. Regarding subset: CD45RA+ positively selected. This rearrangement joins TRBV19 to TRBJ1-1, with D tentatively TRBD1 (6 bases). The sequence derives from a man between 18 and 35 years old in good health. The CDR3 here is CASSVQGNTEAFF. The CDR3, as DNA: TGTGCCAGTAGTGTACAGGGCAACACTGAAGCTTTCTTT.